The 8 T cell receptor beta chains listed next were all sequenced from one sample in a study of cytomegalovirus exposure and HLA in healthy donors. PCR involved 60 Vbeta and 13 Jbeta primers. Clones were read by immunoSEQ multiplex PCR, and TCRdb kept only the in-frame ones, dropping some. The repertoire holds 100,000 to 150,000 clones, over 75% seen once, with about 1.5% in the top ten. The sequencing sample was made of PBMCs. The receptor source for this set is a boy aged 10-17 years in good health and CMV-seronegative.

The chain employs TRBV6-4 and TRBJ2-3, with 7 nucleotides matching TRBD1. From germline, CDR1 is MRHNA and CDR2 SNTAGT. V lost 6 bases, J lost 6 bases, and 6 bases stayed unmatched. This CDR3 is 13 amino acids long. The CDR3 sequence is CASRQTGMDTQYF. The CDR3 nucleotides are TGTGCCAGCAGACAGACAGGGATGGATACGCAGTATTTT.

The DNA for the CDR3 is TGTGCCAGCTCACCGATGGCAGGGATTAACACTGAAGCTTTCTTT. Its translation: CASSPMAGINTEAFF. The rearrangement uses TRBV18 and TRBJ1-1; D may be TRBD1 (5 bases). The CDR3 loop spans 15 amino acids. Germline V CDR1 and CDR2: KGHSH, LQKENI. The germline V and J ends were trimmed by 3 bases and 2 bases, with 13 bases remaining between them.

This clone occurred once. The CDR3 coding sequence is TGTGCCAGCAGCGCACTAGCGGAACACTACAATGAGCAGTTCTTC. Its protein is CASSALAEHYNEQFF. The genes are TRBV12-1 and TRBJ2-1; TRBD2, the D gene given by the table, was not confirmed from the DNA. TRBV12-1 is a recognized pseudogene. The CDR3 is made up of 15 amino acids.

The chain carries TRBV18 and TRBJ2-1, with TRBD2 matching 10 bases. This CDR3 has 16 residues. V dropped 0 bases and J dropped 6; count of bases not matched to a gene: 5. CDR1 and CDR2 (germline): KGHSH, LQKENI. The CDR3 DNA sequence: TGTGCCAGCTCACCACCGTCGAGCGGGGGGGCCAATGAGCAGTTCTTC. Translation: CASSPPSSGGANEQFF.

This chain joins TRBV9 and TRBJ1-1; 11 bases map to TRBD1. Per the germline V gene, CDR1 is SGDLS and CDR2 is YYNGEE. This CDR3 spans 15 amino acids. V was pared by 3 bases and J by 10 bases, with 11 bases of the junction left unmatched. In DNA, the CDR3 is TGTGCCAGCAGCGCCCTGGGACAGGGGGGGCTGATAGCTTTCTTT. Residues: CASSALGQGGLIAFF.

J is TRBJ1-4 and V is TRBV19, with D possibly TRBD1 on 6 matching bases. The CDR3 is 16 residues long. Trimming stripped 1 base from V and 3 bases from J, with 12 bases between. Germline V gene sequence: CDR1 LNHDA, CDR2 SQIVND (reference sequence). CDR3 region: CASSIAPTGSNEKLFF. Written as DNA, the CDR3 is TGTGCCAGTAGTATAGCCCCCACAGGGTCTAATGAAAAACTGTTTTTT.

V usage is TRBV5-1 and J usage is TRBJ2-1; 11 nucleotides agree with TRBD2. The germline V gene has CDR1 SGHRS and CDR2 YFSETQ. The trim removed 2 bases at V and 6 bases at J, leaving 4 bases unmatched. The length of the CDR3 is 15 residues. The CDR3 bases are TGCGCCAGCAGCTTTACCGGGACTAGCGGCAATGAGCAGTTCTTC. Encoded protein: CASSFTGTSGNEQFF.

The chain employs TRBV4-2 and TRBJ2-3, with 10 positions matching TRBD2. Germline CDR1 LGHNA, CDR2 YNFKEQ. There are 16 residues in the CDR3. V was clipped by 0 bases and J by 1 base; unmatched bases: 1. Written as DNA, the CDR3 is TGTGCCAGCAGCCAAGAGGGACTAGCGCGCACAGATACGCAGTATTTT. Its translation is CASSQEGLARTDTQYF.